This TCR beta chain was sequenced for a study of T cell repertoires in cytomegalovirus infection. Study-wide background: In the study, CMV epitopes included recently identified HLA-C-restricted and well-studied HLA-B-restricted ones. Indications came from public TCR beta signatures; they pointed to CMV infection and to a matching HLA type. Findings of the study overall: There were carriers of CMV plus the relevant HLA, and cumulative public TCR beta family frequency identified them. CMV-specific TCR beta clonotypes restricted by HLA-C dominated the ex vivo response.

This clonotype was counted ten times or more. Its antigen is not identified. TCRdb passed the reads through MiXCR, listing each CDR3 protein once. Here the sample spans 250,000 to 300,000 distinct CDR3 sequences, 22% being singletons. This TCR was sampled from a human donor in good health (CMV status not recorded). Some clones in this sample may be carry-over from other donors' samples. Source: cultured PBMCs, taken from culture after CMV antigen stimulation.

The CDR3 DNA sequence: TGTGCCAGCAGCTCAACCGGGACTAGCGGGGAGACCCAGTACTTC. Translated: CASSSTGTSGETQYF. This chain uses TRBV7-2 with TRBJ2-5; 12 bases are shared with TRBD2. Germline lookup yields CDR1 SGHTA and CDR2 FQGNSA. This CDR3 comprises 15 residues. V was pared by 4 bases and J by 5 bases, with 5 bases of the junction left unmatched.